Listed below are T cell receptor beta chains from one sample, sequenced in a study of cytomegalovirus exposure and HLA in healthy donors. Sequencing was performed with immunoSEQ multiplex PCR; in TCRdb, only in-frame clones are kept and a portion is missing. The sample lists 85,000 to 100,000 clones; roughly four fifths were seen once. Specimen: PBMCs. The receptors here all came from a human donor in good health. The CDR3 runs from the conserved cysteine through the conserved F or W. D genes are given only for firm matches. The size field is filled for only some rows; it gives once, few, many or a size class.

V gene	D gene	CDR3 length	J gene	clone size	CDR3 DNA	CDR3 protein
TRBV15	-	15	TRBJ1-5	once	TGTGCCACCAGCAGAGACAGGGGCAAAAATCAGCCCCAGCATTTT	CATSRDRGKNQPQHF
TRBV4-1	TRBD1	16	TRBJ1-2	once	TGCGCCAGCAGCCAAGGGGGACAGGGGGGGGTCTATGGCTACACCTTC	CASSQGGQGGVYGYTF
TRBV6-5	TRBD1	14	TRBJ2-1	-	TGTGCCAGCAGTAGACAGGGAGCGAACAATGAGCAGTTCTTC	CASSRQGANNEQFF
TRBV7-8	-	14	TRBJ1-2	-	TGTGCCAGCAGTCTCGGTCCTACTATCTATGGCTACACCTTC	CASSLGPTIYGYTF
TRBV19	TRBD2	14	TRBJ2-7	-	TGTGCCAGTAGTATAACTGGACTAGCGAGCGAGCAGTACTTC	CASSITGLASEQYF
TRBV6-5	-	13	TRBJ1-2	-	TGTGCCAGCAGTCAGGACACCCCGAGGGGCTACACCTTC	CASSQDTPRGYTF
TRBV10-2	TRBD1	14	TRBJ2-7	-	TGCGCCAGCAGTGCCGGGACAGGCCTCTACGAGCAGTACTTC	CASSAGTGLYEQYF
TRBV7-6	TRBD2	15	TRBJ2-3	-	TGTGCCAGCAGCTCCGGGTCTAGCGGGATGAGGACGCAGTATTTT	CASSSGSSGMRTQYF
TRBV10-3	-	15	TRBJ2-2	-	TGTGCCATCAGTAACTTGCGTAGGGGCTCCGGGGAGCTGTTTTTT	CAISNLRRGSGELFF
TRBV5-6	-	12	TRBJ2-1	-	TGTGCCAGCAGCTTGGCGCGGCAAGCAGAGTTCTTC	CASSLARQAEFF